This paragraph reports one TCR beta chain. The antigen is unknown. CDR3 length equals 15 residues. V was shortened by 3 bases and J by 3 bases, with 15 bases between the two germline ends. Germline assignment: CDR1 SGHAT and CDR2 FQNNGV. Method: immunoSEQ multiplex PCR; TCRdb's copy keeps in-frame clones and lacks some. The table records millions of clones, 85% to 95% of them present only once. This sample is part of a study of shared clonotypes between healthy human individuals. General observations from the study: The donor pool, a small one, limited the genetic and exposure-history diversity represented.

CD45RO negativity and positive selection for CCR7 defined naive CD8 cells, a population that excluded terminally differentiated effector memory CD45RA+ cells. The chain combines TRBV11-2 with TRBJ2-7; D unclear. Sequenced: naive CD8+ T cells from PBMCs. This receptor was taken from a man younger than 30 in good health. Some clones in this sample may be carry-over from other donors' samples. Written as DNA, the CDR3 is TGTGCCAGCAGCTTTCCCGGCCTAGTTGTCTACGAGCAGTACTTC. Its protein product is CASSFPGLVVYEQYF.